The subject of this entry is one TCR beta chain. This entry belongs to a study of T cells expressing NK-cell markers. About the research overall: The TCR beta repertoires were obtained from sorted CD3+CD56+NKG2C+, CD3+CD56+NKG2C- and CD3+CD56-NKG2C+ T cells. Most of the eight sequenced donors tested HCMV-seropositive; one tested seronegative.

From the 5' RACE reads, TCRdb lists one entry per CDR3 protein and no DNA. The sample has 450,000 to 600,000 distinct CDR3 sequences; the top ten hold roughly 3.5%. This sequence originates from a man in his late teens or twenties in good health. Sequencing was performed on blood T cells: a sorted CD56 or NKG2C T cell subset, CD4+ or CD8+ T cells, or bulk PBMC T cells (not recorded which).

The chain's CDR3 is CASSLLAVTYNEQFF. The chain couples TRBV7-9 to TRBJ2-1. Germline CDR1 SEHNR, CDR2 FQNEAQ (reference sequence). The CDR3 contains 15 residues.